The source of this TCR beta chain is a study of T-cell reconstitution after alpha-beta-depleted transplantation in children (TCRdb year 2016). Regarding the study in general: T-cell immune reconstitution after TCRalphabeta/CD19-depleted allogeneic hematopoietic cell transplantation in children was quantitatively tracked in the study by means of TCR repertoire profiling.

Trimming takes 7 bases off V and 3 bases off J; junction bases not matched to a gene: 6. In the germline V gene (reference sequence), CDR1 corresponds to LNHNV and CDR2 to YYDKDF. The CDR3 starts with the cysteine, ends with the phenylalanine, and has 13 residues. Just the 39-base CDR3 DNA is kept, in frame starting at base 1. Libraries were prepared through PCR. Instrument on record: Illumina HiSeq 2500. TCR library preparation used molecular barcoding, with unique molecular identifiers applied to normalize quantification of the TCRbeta repertoire. The public reads were quality trimmed at Q25 with fastp and then assembled into clones with MiXCR by TCRdb, keeping productive beta chains. Merged by CDR3 protein, the rows form single entries marked with the most common genes and DNA. The sample table shows 490,000 or so distinct CDR3 sequences, and under 15% are seen once. The top ten clonotypes cover less than 6.5% of the sample.

The sample holds many counts of this clonotype. Its antigen is unknown. Base qualities are missing; no much larger clone stands one base away. The sequencing used PBMCs from the stem cell graft donor, collected from the stem cell graft. This chain is built from TRBV15 and TRBJ2-7, and 7 junctional nucleotides match TRBD1. The clonotype originates from a human donor who donated a stem cell graft to a child with combined immunodeficiency. The CDR3 protein sequence reads: CATTQTGLYEQYF. In nucleotide form, the sequence is TGTGCCACCACCCAGACAGGGCTCTACGAGCAGTACTTC.